The T cell receptor (beta chain) described here comes from a study of blood T cells in healthy people across ages. Whole-study results and caveats: When set beside aged donors, long-lived donors presented more naive CD4+ cells and higher diversity.

The use of a sample-barcoded 5' primer and a J-beta primer mix characterized a second PCR of roughly 6 to 12 cycles. TCRdb recomputed calls from the 5' RACE reads with MiXCR, one row per CDR3 protein. The sample records 1.2 million to 1.5 million distinct CDR3 sequences, 42% being singletons. Healthy individuals of Caucasian origin from Russia, aged about 6 to 95, served as donors. Per sample, no less than 5.5 micrograms of total RNA were extracted. The CDR3 is 15 amino acids. The germline CDR1 and CDR2 sequences are MNHEY and SVGAGI. Losses at the gene ends were 6 bases for V and 7 bases for J; bases not matched to a gene: 11. As concerns this clonotype: Its antigen is still unknown.

The receptor was isolated from a young woman in good health. Sequencing was performed on blood. V is TRBV6-5 and J is TRBJ2-1; 8 nucleotides match TRBD2. CDR3 bases: TGTGCCAGCAGACTACAGACGGGAGGGCCAAATGAGCAGTTCTTC. Translating gives CASRLQTGGPNEQFF.